The 25 T cell receptor beta chains listed next were all sequenced from one sample in a study of cytomegalovirus exposure and HLA in healthy donors. The PCR was carried out with 60 Vbeta primers and 13 Jbeta primers. Clones were read by immunoSEQ multiplex PCR, and TCRdb kept only the in-frame ones, dropping some. The data contain 150,000 to 200,000 clones, around 75% of them singletons. Material: PBMCs. These receptors all stem from a young man in good health and CMV-seropositive.

The gene calls are TRBV7-9 and TRBJ2-3, with 10 bases lining up with TRBD1. V lost 4 bases to trimming and J lost 1 base; unmatched junction nucleotides: 8. The CDR3 contains 17 residues. Germline CDR1 and CDR2: SEHNR and FQNEAQ (reference sequence). The CDR3 region has the DNA TGTGCCAGCAGCTCCCGGGACAGGGGTCGTGGCACAGATACGCAGTATTTT. It specifies CASSSRDRGRGTDTQYF.

The chain recombines TRBV27 with TRBJ2-5, with D possibly being TRBD1 (6 bases). The DNA matches TRBJ2-7 better at its end, which makes the J call doubtful. From germline, CDR1 is MNHEY and CDR2 SMNVEV (reference sequence). This CDR3 spans 14 amino acids. CDR3 nucleotides: TGTGCCAGCAGTCCTCGGGACACCACCTACGAGCAGTACTTC. Encoded protein: CASSPRDTTYEQYF.

The gene calls are TRBV5-1 and TRBJ2-3; 7 nucleotides agree with TRBD2. The V and J ends lost 4 bases and 1 base, in that order; junction bases with no gene match: 3. The CDR3 extends over 14 amino acids. Germline lookup yields CDR1 SGHRS and CDR2 YFSETQ. The CDR3 DNA reads as TGCGCCAGCAGCCCTCTAGCGGGCACAGATACGCAGTATTTT. This translates into CASSPLAGTDTQYF.

This clone has only a few counts. This rearrangement joins TRBV6-6 to TRBJ2-1; 9 positions match TRBD2. The CDR3 has 13 amino acids. Trimming took 7 bases from V and 9 from J; bases not matched to a gene: 7. Germline V gene lookup returns CDR1 MNHNY and CDR2 SVGAGI (reference sequence). In nucleotides, the CDR3 is TGTGCCAGCACATTAGCGGGAGTGGGTGAGCAGTTCTTC. Encoded protein: CASTLAGVGEQFF.

This chain uses TRBV6-5 with TRBJ2-5; TRBD1 might be the D (5 bases). The DNA end favors TRBJ2-7, so the J call may be wrong. The CDR3 length is 15 residues. CDR1 MNHEY and CDR2 SVGAGI come from the germline V gene. As DNA, the CDR3 is TGTGCCAGCAGTGGACACTTGAGGTCGCAGTACGAGCAGTACTTC. It is translated as CASSGHLRSQYEQYF.

The J gene is TRBJ2-4, the V gene TRBV11-2; 8 bases are a match to TRBD2. The CDR3 has 12 amino acids. Trimming took 11 bases from V and 6 from J; bases not matched to a gene: 6. Germline V gene data show CDR1 as SGHAT and CDR2 as FQNNGV. This CDR3 is CALRGEGNIQYF. The CDR3 DNA follows: TGTGCCTTGCGGGGGGAGGGAAACATTCAGTACTTC.

This CDR3 is CASSLAGTSGSTDTQYF. DNA for the CDR3: TGCGCCAGCAGCTTGGCAGGGACTAGCGGGAGCACAGATACGCAGTATTTT. V and J are TRBV5-1 and TRBJ2-3; 12 positions match TRBD2. The germline V gene encodes CDR1 SGHRS and CDR2 YFSETQ. V lost 0 bases, J lost 0 bases, and 2 bases stayed unmatched. The length of the CDR3 is 17 residues.

The chain joins TRBV11-2 to TRBJ1-3, with D perhaps TRBD1 (5 bases). Between the trimmed V and J ends, which lost 5 bases and 0 bases, there was a span of 11 bases. Germline-derived CDR1 and CDR2 are SGHAT and FQNNGV. The CDR3 consists of 15 residues. CDR3 protein: CASSTDINSGNTIYF. The DNA of the CDR3 is TGTGCCAGCAGCACGGACATTAACTCTGGAAACACCATATATTTT. The full variable domain, in which reference TRBV11-2 and TRBJ1-3 provide the parts outside the CDR3, is EAGVAQSPRYKIIEKRQSVAFWCNPISGHATLYWYQQILGQGPKLLIQFQNNGVVDDSQLPKDRFSAERLKGVDSTLKIQPAKLEDSAVYLCASSTDINSGNTIYFGEGSWLTVV.

This chain links TRBV27 with TRBJ1-5, with unresolved D. Trimming pared 3 bases from V and 5 bases from J, leaving 8 bases between. The CDR3 is 13 amino acids. Germline V lookup: CDR1 MNHEY, CDR2 SMNVEV (reference sequence). CDR3 protein: CASSLSFDQPQHF. The CDR3 DNA reads as TGTGCCAGCAGTTTGTCCTTCGATCAGCCCCAGCATTTT.

The chain carries TRBV2 and TRBJ1-4; D call uncertain. The germline V gene has CDR1 SNHLY and CDR2 FYNNEI. Trimming left V 8 bases short and J 4 bases short, with 11 bases between. The CDR3 extends over 13 amino acids. CDR3 bases: TGTGCCAGCTGTGGGCAGATTAATGAAAAACTGTTTTTT. It specifies CASCGQINEKLFF. The entire variable domain, with the rest obtained from reference TRBV2 and TRBJ1-4, is as follows: EPEVTQTPSHQVTQMGQEVILRCVPISNHLYFYWYRQILGQKVEFLVSFYNNEISEKSEIFDDQFSVERPDGSNFTLKIRSTKLEDSAMYFCASCGQINEKLFFGSGTQLSVL.

The chain joins TRBV7-9 to TRBJ2-7; 9 nucleotides line up with TRBD2. The CDR3 is 15 residues long. The V gene's germline CDR1 is SEHNR and CDR2 FQNEAQ (reference sequence). V shed 5 bases, J shed 2 bases, and the junction held 7 bases outside the gene matches. Here the CDR3 DNA reads TGTGCCAGCAGCCCTCCGCTAGCGGGAACCTACGAGCAGTACTTC. Its protein product is CASSPPLAGTYEQYF.

The chain couples TRBV7-3 to TRBJ2-2; 7 bases match TRBD1. J lost 8 bases, V lost 5 bases, and 5 bases had no gene match. This CDR3 region has 13 residues. Germline values: CDR1 SGHTA, CDR2 FQGTGA. Here the CDR3 reads CASSLDRAGELFF. The CDR3 DNA reads as TGTGCCAGCAGCCTAGACAGGGCTGGGGAGCTGTTTTTT.

This chain uses TRBV11-2 with TRBJ2-7; 11 bases are shared with TRBD2. V dropped 0 bases and J dropped 6; count of bases not matched to a gene: 13. CDR1 is SGHAT and CDR2 is FQNNGV in the germline V gene. This CDR3 is built from 18 residues. In nucleotides, the CDR3 is TGTGCCAGCAGCTTAGATTTCCGGTTTAGCGGGAGGGTGGGCGAGCAGTACTTC. Translation: CASSLDFRFSGRVGEQYF.

The J gene is TRBJ2-2, the V gene TRBV30, with TRBD2 matching 14 bases. This CDR3 is built from 20 residues. In germline, CDR1 is GTSNPN, CDR2 SVGIG (reference sequence). The V gene end was trimmed by 2 bases and the J gene end by 7 bases; junction bases not matched to a gene: 18. CDR3 DNA: TGTGCCTGGAGTCCCCCCGCCGGGACTAGCGGGGGCGGGGGGTACGGGGAGCTGTTTTTT. Protein product: CAWSPPAGTSGGGGYGELFF.

The chain combines TRBV6-1 with TRBJ2-2; 10 bases match TRBD2. This CDR3 is 14 amino acids long. Germline CDR1 and CDR2: MNHNS and SASEGT. Trimming at V came to 5 bases and at J to 4 bases, leaving 1 base not matched to a gene. CDR3 in amino acids: CASSSGRATGELFF. The CDR3 bases are TGTGCCAGCAGTAGCGGGAGGGCCACCGGGGAGCTGTTTTTT.

This sequence joins TRBV2 and TRBJ2-2; D unresolved. Germline CDR1 SNHLY, CDR2 FYNNEI. V was clipped by 7 bases and J by 3 bases, with 6 bases between them. The length of the CDR3 is 12 residues. The CDR3 DNA reads as TGTGCCAGCAATGGAGACACCGGGGAGCTGTTTTTT. As protein: CASNGDTGELFF.

J is TRBJ2-6 and V is TRBV27, with 11 bases lining up with TRBD1. V lost 3 bases, J lost 0 bases, and 10 bases stayed unmatched. This CDR3 has 20 amino acids. Germline V gene sequence: CDR1 MNHEY, CDR2 SMNVEV (reference sequence). The CDR3 here is CASSLTGTGGYLSGANVLTF. In nucleotides, the CDR3 is TGTGCCAGCAGTTTGACCGGGACAGGGGGTTACCTCTCTGGGGCCAACGTCCTGACTTTC. The whole variable domain, remainder taken from reference TRBV27 and TRBJ2-6, is EAQVTQNPRYLITVTGKKLTVTCSQNMNHEYMSWYRQDPGLGLRQIYYSMNVEVTDKGDVPEGYKVSRKEKRNFPLILESPSPNQTSLYFCASSLTGTGGYLSGANVLTFGAGSRLTVL.

The rearrangement joins TRBV2 to TRBJ2-5; tentatively, D is TRBD2 (6 bases). Deletions cut 8 bases from V and 4 bases from J, with 17 bases between. CDR1 and CDR2 (germline): SNHLY, FYNNEI. The CDR3 consists of 14 residues. The CDR3 sequence: CASAKWGVPETQYF. The CDR3 DNA is TGTGCCAGCGCAAAGTGGGGGGTCCCAGAGACCCAGTACTTC.

This clone was found a few times. The chain carries TRBV12-1 and TRBJ2-3; the DNA was not compared with TRBD1, the D call given in the table. TRBV12-1 is a known pseudogene. This CDR3 comprises 13 residues. The CDR3 protein is CAIARQRTDTQYF. CDR3 nucleotides: TGTGCCATTGCCAGACAGCGCACAGATACGCAGTATTTT.

This clone was seen repeatedly, ten times or more. The CDR3 reads CASSRTGQATYEQYF. Here the CDR3 DNA reads TGTGCCAGCAGCCGTACGGGACAGGCAACCTACGAGCAGTACTTC. The rearrangement uses TRBV7-9 and TRBJ2-7, with TRBD1 matching over 8 bases. CDR1 and CDR2 (germline): SEHNR, FQNEAQ (reference sequence). The V segment lost 5 bases and the J segment 2 bases; nucleotides outside the gene matches: 8. This CDR3 comprises 15 residues.

The sample holds a few counts of this clone. This chain uses TRBV6-5 with TRBJ1-5; 9 nucleotides line up with TRBD1. Trimming cost V 2 bases and J 4 bases; bases outside gene matches: 6. The CDR3 has 16 residues. Germline V gives CDR1 MNHEY, CDR2 SVGAGI. The CDR3 spells CASSYSPGQGNQPQHF. The CDR3 nucleotides read TGTGCCAGCAGTTACAGTCCGGGACAGGGTAATCAGCCCCAGCATTTT.

The gene calls are TRBV10-2 and TRBJ2-2, with 9 bases lining up with TRBD1. V lost 6 bases to trimming and J lost 1 base; unmatched junction nucleotides: 3. Germline CDR1 is WSHSY and CDR2 is SAAADI. The CDR3 is made up of 15 amino acids. The CDR3 region is CASRPGQGNTGELFF. CDR3 sequence (DNA): TGCGCCAGCAGGCCGGGACAGGGGAACACCGGGGAGCTGTTTTTT.

The V gene is TRBV5-8, the J gene TRBJ2-1; 11 nucleotides agree with TRBD2. CDR1 and CDR2 from the germline V gene are SGHTS and YDEGEE. This CDR3 has 19 amino acids. V trimming: 5 bases; J trimming: 1 base; junction bases outside the gene matches: 14. CDR3 DNA: TGTGCCAGCAGACGAGGGACTAGCGGAACCTTCCTTTCCTACAATGAGCAGTTCTTC. It translates to CASRRGTSGTFLSYNEQFF.

The chain joins TRBV5-1 to TRBJ2-7, with D possibly matching TRBD2 (6 bases). The CDR3 sequence is 17 residues long. V was shortened by 1 base and J by 3 bases, with 20 bases between the two germline ends. The germline V gene encodes CDR1 SGHRS and CDR2 YFSETQ. CDR3 residues: CASSLLPGDLSLYEQYF. CDR3 DNA sequence: TGCGCCAGCAGCTTGTTACCGGGGGACTTGTCACTCTACGAGCAGTACTTC.

The rearrangement uses TRBV28 and TRBJ1-1; TRBD1 is a possible D gene (5 bases). The length of the CDR3 is 12 residues. Germline V gene data show CDR1 as MDHEN and CDR2 as SYDVKM. V lost 11 bases and J lost 2, with 12 bases in between. The CDR3 sequence: CAAGQANTEAFF. As DNA, the CDR3 is TGTGCCGCGGGGCAGGCCAACACTGAAGCTTTCTTT.